This T cell receptor beta chain was sequenced during a study of blood T cell repertoires in COVID-19. Turning to the study itself: There were acute and convalescent COVID-19 samples, and they came from the United States, Italy and Spain. PBMCs, B-cell-depleted T cells, or T cells provided the cDNA or gDNA that made up the material.

In the original analysis: The authors estimated nucleated cell counts from reference gene primer amplification. Profiling relied on immunoSEQ multiplex PCR, and the TCRdb table lists in-frame clones only, not all of them. For V, J and clone size, that table is used; D and trimming come from the DNA. This table holds fewer than 130,000 clones, 70% to 90% found once. Germline V gene lookup returns CDR1 GTSNPN and CDR2 SVGIG (reference sequence). The CDR3 covers 17 residues. The V segment lost 1 base and the J segment 4 bases; nucleotides outside the gene matches: 11. The TCR originated in a woman aged 45-60 years with acute or convalescent COVID-19. The chain recombines TRBV30 with TRBJ1-5, with 9 bases fitting TRBD1. Sequenced material: peripheral blood. The CDR3 bases are TGTGCCTGGAGTGAAAGGACAGGGGTCCTAACGAATCAGCCCCAGCATTTT. Translated: CAWSERTGVLTNQPQHF.